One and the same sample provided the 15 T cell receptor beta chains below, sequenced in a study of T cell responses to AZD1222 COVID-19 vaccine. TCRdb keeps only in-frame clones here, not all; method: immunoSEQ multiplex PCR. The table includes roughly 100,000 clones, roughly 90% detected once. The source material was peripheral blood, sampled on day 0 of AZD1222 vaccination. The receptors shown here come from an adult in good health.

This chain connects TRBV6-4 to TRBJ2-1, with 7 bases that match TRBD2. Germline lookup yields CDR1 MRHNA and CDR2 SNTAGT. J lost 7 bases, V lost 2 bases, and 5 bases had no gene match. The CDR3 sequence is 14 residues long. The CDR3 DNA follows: TGTGCCAGCAGTGACGAAGCGGGAAGGAATGAGCAGTTCTTC. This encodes CASSDEAGRNEQFF.

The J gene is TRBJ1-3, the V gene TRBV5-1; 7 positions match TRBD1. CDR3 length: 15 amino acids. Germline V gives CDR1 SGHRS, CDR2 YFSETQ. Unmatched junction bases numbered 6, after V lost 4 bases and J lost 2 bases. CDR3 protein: CASSIRGAPGNTIYF. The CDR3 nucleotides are TGCGCCAGCAGCATCAGGGGGGCCCCTGGAAACACCATATATTTT.

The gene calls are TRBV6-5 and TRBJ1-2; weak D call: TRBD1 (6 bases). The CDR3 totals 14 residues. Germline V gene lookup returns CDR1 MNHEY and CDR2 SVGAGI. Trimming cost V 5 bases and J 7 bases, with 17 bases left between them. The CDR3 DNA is TGTGCCAGCAGTAATCCCCTGACAGGTGCTGGCTACACCTTC. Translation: CASSNPLTGAGYTF.

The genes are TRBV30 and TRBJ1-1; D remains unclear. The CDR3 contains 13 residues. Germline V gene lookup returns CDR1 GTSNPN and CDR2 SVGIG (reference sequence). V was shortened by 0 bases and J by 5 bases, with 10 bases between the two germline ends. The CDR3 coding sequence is TGTGCCTGGAGTGTACGTCGGGAGACTGAAGCTTTCTTT. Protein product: CAWSVRRETEAFF.

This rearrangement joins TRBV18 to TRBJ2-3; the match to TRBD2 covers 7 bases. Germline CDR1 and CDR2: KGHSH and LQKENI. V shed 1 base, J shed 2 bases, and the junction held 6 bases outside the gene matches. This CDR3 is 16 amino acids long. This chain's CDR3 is CASSPLGGGDTDTQYF. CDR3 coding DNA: TGTGCCAGCTCACCACTAGGCGGGGGAGACACAGATACGCAGTATTTT.

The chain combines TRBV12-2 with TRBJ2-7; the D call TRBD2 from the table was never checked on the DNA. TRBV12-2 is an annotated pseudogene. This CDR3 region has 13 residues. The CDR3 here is CASRFSGEDEQYF. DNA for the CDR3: TGTGCAAGTCGCTTTAGCGGTGAGGACGAGCAGTACTTC.

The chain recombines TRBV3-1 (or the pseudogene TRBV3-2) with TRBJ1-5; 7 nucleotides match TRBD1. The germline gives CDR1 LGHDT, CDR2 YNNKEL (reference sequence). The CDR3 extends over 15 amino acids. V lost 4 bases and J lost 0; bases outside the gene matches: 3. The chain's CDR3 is CASSPAGGSNQPQHF. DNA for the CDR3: TGTGCCAGCAGCCCCGCAGGGGGTAGCAATCAGCCCCAGCATTTT.

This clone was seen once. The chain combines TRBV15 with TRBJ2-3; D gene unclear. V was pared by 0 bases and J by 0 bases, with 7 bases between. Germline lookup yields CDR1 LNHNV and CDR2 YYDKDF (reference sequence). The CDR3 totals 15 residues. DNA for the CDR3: TGTGCCACCAGCAGAGACGCCGGGAGCACAGATACGCAGTATTTT. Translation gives CATSRDAGSTDTQYF.

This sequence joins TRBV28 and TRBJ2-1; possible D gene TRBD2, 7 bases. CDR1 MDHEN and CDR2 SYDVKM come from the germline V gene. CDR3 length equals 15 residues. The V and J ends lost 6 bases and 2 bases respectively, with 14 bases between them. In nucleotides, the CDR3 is TGTGCCAGCAGCACAGGAGGGGGGGCCTACAATGAGCAGTTCTTC. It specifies CASSTGGGAYNEQFF.

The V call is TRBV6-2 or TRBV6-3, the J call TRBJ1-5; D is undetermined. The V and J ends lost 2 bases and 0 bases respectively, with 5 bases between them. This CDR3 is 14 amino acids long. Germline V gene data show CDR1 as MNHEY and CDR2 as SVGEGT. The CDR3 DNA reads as TGTGCCAGCAGTTACCGCCATAGCAATCAGCCCCAGCATTTT. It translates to CASSYRHSNQPQHF.

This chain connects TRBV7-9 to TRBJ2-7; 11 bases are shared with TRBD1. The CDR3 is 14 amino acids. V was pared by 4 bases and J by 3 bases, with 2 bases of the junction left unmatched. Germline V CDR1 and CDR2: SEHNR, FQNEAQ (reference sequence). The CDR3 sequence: CASSSGTGGYEQYF. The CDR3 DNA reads TGTGCCAGCAGCTCCGGGACAGGGGGCTACGAGCAGTACTTC.

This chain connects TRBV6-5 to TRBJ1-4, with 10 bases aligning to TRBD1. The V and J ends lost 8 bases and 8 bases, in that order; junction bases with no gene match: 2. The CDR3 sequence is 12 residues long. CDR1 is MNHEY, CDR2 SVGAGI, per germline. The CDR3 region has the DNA TGTGCCAGCGGGACAGGGGCCGAAAAACTGTTTTTT. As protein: CASGTGAEKLFF.

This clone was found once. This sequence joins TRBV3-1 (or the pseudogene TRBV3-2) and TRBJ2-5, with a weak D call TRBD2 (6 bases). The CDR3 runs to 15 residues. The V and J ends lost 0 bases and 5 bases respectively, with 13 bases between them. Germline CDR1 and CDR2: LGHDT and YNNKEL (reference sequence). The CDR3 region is CASSQDTGELETQYF. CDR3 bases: TGTGCCAGCAGCCAAGATACGGGGGAGCTTGAGACCCAGTACTTC.

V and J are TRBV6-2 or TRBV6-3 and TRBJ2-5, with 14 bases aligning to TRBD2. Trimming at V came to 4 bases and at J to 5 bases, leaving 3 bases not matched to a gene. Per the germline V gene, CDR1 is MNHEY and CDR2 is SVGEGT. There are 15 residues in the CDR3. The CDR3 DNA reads TGTGCCAGCAGTTGGACTAGCGGGAGGAGGGAGACCCAGTACTTC. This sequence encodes CASSWTSGRRETQYF.

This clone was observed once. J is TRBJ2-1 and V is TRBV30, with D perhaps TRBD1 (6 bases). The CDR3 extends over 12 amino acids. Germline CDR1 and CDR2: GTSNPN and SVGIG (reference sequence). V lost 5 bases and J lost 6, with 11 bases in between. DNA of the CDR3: TGTGCCTGGGGCAGGGGAACCAATGAGCAGTTCTTC. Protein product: CAWGRGTNEQFF.